This TCR beta chain was sequenced during a study of cytotoxic CD8 clonotypes in ibrutinib-treated CLL. Study-level findings and limits: Clonotypes that were public were uncommon, and they contracted or stayed stable on treatment.

The germline gives CDR1 SNHLY, CDR2 FYNNEI. The CDR3 extends over 11 amino acids. V lost 5 bases to trimming and J lost 11 bases, with 10 bases between them. In this sample, this clone turned up a few times. Antigen specificity is unknown. Repertoires were generated with immunoSEQ multiplex PCR, while TCRdb's copy carries only in-frame clones and drops some. The profile shows roughly 150,000 clones, roughly three quarters of them singletons. The V gene is TRBV2, the J gene TRBJ2-1; the D gene could be TRBD1 or TRBD2 (5 bases each). This TCR derives from a human donor with chronic lymphocytic leukemia. The input for sequencing was PBMCs, taken after 24 months of ibrutinib treatment. CDR3 loop: CASSWDRQQFF. CDR3 DNA sequence: TGTGCCAGCAGTTGGGACCGACAGCAGTTCTTC.